A single sample gave rise to the 15 T cell receptor beta chains below, sequenced in a study of beta chain features in type 1 diabetes. Study-level findings and limits: TCRB CDR3s from Type 1 diabetes patients were moderately but significantly shorter in all four CD4+ subsets.

No antigen has been identified for these receptors. Every isolated RNA sample was fully reverse transcribed, so sequencing captured expressed TCRB transcripts. Data came from immunoSEQ multiplex PCR; TCRdb stores just in-frame clones and leaves some out. The repertoire holds about 120,000 clones, with around 15% as singletons. The sample taken for sequencing was central memory CD4+ T cells from blood. The receptors come from a man under 40 with type 1 diabetes.

In this sample, this clone turned up a few times. The rearrangement uses TRBV29-1 and TRBJ2-5; 9 bases are shared with TRBD2. Per the germline V gene, CDR1 is SQVTM and CDR2 is ANQGSEA. Unmatched junction bases numbered 4, after V lost 6 bases and J lost 5 bases. This CDR3 has 12 amino acids. CDR3 residues: CSVAGGPETQYF. In nucleotides, the CDR3 is TGCAGCGTCGCGGGGGGGCCGGAGACCCAGTACTTC.

In this sample, this clone turned up a few times. This chain links TRBV7-9 with TRBJ2-5; the D is unclear. Germline V gene sequence: CDR1 SEHNR, CDR2 FQNEAQ (reference sequence). V shed 5 bases and J shed 5 bases, with 9 bases lying between them. The CDR3 has 12 amino acids. Here the CDR3 reads CASSIPLETQYF. The CDR3 DNA reads as TGTGCCAGCAGCATCCCTCTTGAGACCCAGTACTTC.

The chain couples TRBV6-4 to TRBJ1-1, with D hard to call. V lost 6 bases and J lost 1, with 9 bases in between. The CDR3 consists of 13 residues. From germline, CDR1 is MRHNA and CDR2 SNTAGT. CDR3 sequence reads: CASRGMKNTEAFF. The CDR3 DNA sequence: TGTGCCAGCAGGGGGATGAAGAACACTGAAGCTTTCTTT.

This clone was detected ten times or more. The chain links TRBV4-3 to TRBJ1-5; 8 bases map to TRBD1. This CDR3 region has 15 residues. Germline CDR1 LGHNA, CDR2 YSLEER. The V and J ends lost 3 bases and 4 bases, in that order; junction bases with no gene match: 5. The CDR3 sequence is CASSQGGQANQPQHF. Here the CDR3 DNA reads TGCGCCAGCAGCCAGGGGGGACAGGCGAATCAGCCCCAGCATTTT.

The V call is TRBV11-2, the J call TRBJ1-5; no clear D gene. The CDR3 consists of 16 residues. Germline lookup yields CDR1 SGHAT and CDR2 FQNNGV. V lost 5 bases and J lost 7, with 21 bases in between. The CDR3 DNA follows: TGTGCCAGCAGCAGCGGCGATGAGGGCGGGTGGCAGCCCCAGCATTTT. Its translation is CASSSGDEGGWQPQHF.

The CDR3 region is CASKDTGELFF. The CDR3 coding sequence is TGTGCCAGCAAGGACACCGGGGAGCTGTTTTTT. This rearrangement joins TRBV25-1 to TRBJ2-2, with D unresolved. V gave up 7 bases and J gave up 3 bases, with 3 bases separating them. This CDR3 contains 11 residues. Germline CDR1 and CDR2: MGHDK and SYGVNS.

This rearrangement joins TRBV29-1 to TRBJ1-4; a weak D match, TRBD1 (5 bases). CDR1 is SQVTM and CDR2 is ANQGSEA in the germline V gene. V lost 7 bases to trimming and J lost 4 bases, with 16 bases between them. CDR3 length: 14 amino acids. CDR3 coding DNA: TGCAGCGCTGGGACCGGGAGTGGTAATGAAAAACTGTTTTTT. Its translation is CSAGTGSGNEKLFF.

Many counts were recorded for this clone. This sequence joins TRBV5-1 and TRBJ2-1; possible D gene TRBD2, 6 bases. This CDR3 comprises 13 residues. V was trimmed by 3 bases and J by 9 bases, leaving 13 bases between them. Germline-derived CDR1 and CDR2 are SGHRS and YFSETQ. CDR3 sequence (DNA): TGCGCCAGCAGCTGGGAGGATGGGGGTGAGCAGTTCTTC. Protein sequence: CASSWEDGGEQFF.

This clone was counted only a few times. The V and J genes are TRBV2 and TRBJ2-7, with TRBD1 matching over 11 bases. V was pared by 2 bases and J by 2 bases, with 5 bases of the junction left unmatched. The CDR3 spans 16 residues. Germline V gene sequence: CDR1 SNHLY, CDR2 FYNNEI. The CDR3 loop reads CASSEWAGQGAYEQYF. The DNA of the CDR3 is TGTGCCAGCAGTGAATGGGCGGGACAGGGGGCCTACGAGCAGTACTTC.

J is TRBJ2-6 and V is TRBV28; D unresolved. The CDR3 extends over 14 amino acids. V shed 6 bases and J shed 8 bases, with 14 bases lying between them. Looked up from germline, CDR1 is MDHEN and CDR2 is SYDVKM. In DNA, the CDR3 is TGTGCCAGCAGCCCCTCAACGGAACCCAACGTCCTGACTTTC. Its translation is CASSPSTEPNVLTF.

J is TRBJ1-1 and V is TRBV18; no reliable D call. V lost 6 bases and J lost 11, with 19 bases in between. The CDR3 runs 13 residues. The V gene's germline CDR1 is KGHSH and CDR2 LQKENI. The CDR3: CASSGPPVDAAFF. Written as DNA, the CDR3 is TGTGCCAGCTCCGGACCACCAGTTGATGCGGCTTTCTTT.

The chain joins TRBV5-1 to TRBJ1-6; tentative D call: TRBD1 (5 bases). Between the trimmed V and J ends, which lost 4 bases and 9 bases, there was a span of 14 bases. Germline V CDR1 and CDR2: SGHRS, YFSETQ. The CDR3 extends over 14 amino acids. DNA of the CDR3: TGCGCCAGCAGCGTCGGGACCGGCTTTTCACCCCTCCACTTT. This encodes CASSVGTGFSPLHF.

This clone was seen only a few times. The J gene is TRBJ2-7, the V gene TRBV4-2, with 15 bases lining up with TRBD2. This CDR3 is 19 amino acids long. The germline CDR1 and CDR2 sequences are LGHNA and YNFKEQ. Germline trimming cut 1 base from V and 3 bases from J; bases unmatched to any gene: 10. The CDR3 spells CASSQGTSGGADLLYEQYF. CDR3 in DNA: TGTGCCAGCAGCCAAGGGACTAGCGGGGGGGCCGACCTGCTCTACGAGCAGTACTTC.

This chain uses TRBV18 with TRBJ1-2, with unresolved D. The germline V gene has CDR1 KGHSH and CDR2 LQKENI. The CDR3 runs to 13 residues. V was shortened by 1 base and J by 4 bases, with 7 bases between the two germline ends. The CDR3 loop reads CASSPRETYGYTF. CDR3 DNA sequence: TGTGCCAGCTCACCACGTGAGACCTATGGCTACACCTTC.

This clone has ten or more counts. This chain connects TRBV29-1 to TRBJ2-3; TRBD1 matches 10 bases. The CDR3 sequence is 14 residues long. V lost 6 bases, J lost 4 bases, and 7 bases stayed unmatched. The germline CDR1 and CDR2 sequences are SQVTM and ANQGSEA. CDR3 loop: CSVETGTGADTQYF. The CDR3 DNA is TGCAGCGTCGAAACCGGGACAGGGGCAGATACGCAGTATTTT.